This T cell receptor (beta chain) was identified during a study of blood T cell repertoires in COVID-19. Assay: immunoSEQ multiplex PCR; the TCRdb copy retains only in-frame clones and omits some. The sample lists fewer than 400,000 clones, just under 90% seen once, with 1.7% in the top ten. Germline trimming cut 6 bases from V and 3 bases from J; bases unmatched to any gene: 8. This CDR3 has 15 residues. CDR1 SGHNT and CDR2 YENEEA come from the germline V gene. The chain uses TRBV11-3 and TRBJ2-7; the match to TRBD1 covers 10 bases. Sequencing used PBMCs or T cells enriched from blood (not recorded which). The receptor comes from a woman aged 25 to 45 who had recovered from COVID-19. The DNA for the CDR3 is TGTGCCAGCAGTCGTGGGACAGGGGTTCTCTACGAGCAGTACTTC. Amino acids: CASSRGTGVLYEQYF.